One and the same sample provided the 14 T cell receptor beta chains below, sequenced in a study of CD8 T cells in Susac syndrome. Reverse transcription of about 0.5 to 1 ug RNA used random hexamers. TCRdb itself ran the immunoSEQ multiplex PCR reads through MiXCR, one entry per CDR3 protein. The data hold about 210,000 distinct CDR3 sequences, with approximately 95% observed a single time. What was sequenced was CD4+ T cells from PBMCs. These TCRs come from a human donor with multiple sclerosis.

The chain combines TRBV20-1 with TRBJ2-7; 9 nucleotides agree with TRBD1. This CDR3 spans 13 amino acids. The V gene's germline CDR1 is DFQATT and CDR2 SNEGSKA (reference sequence). Losses at the gene ends were 2 bases for V and 6 bases for J; bases not matched to a gene: 5. The CDR3 DNA is TGCAGTGCTAGACGGACAGGGGTGGTCGAGCAGTACTTC. Translation: CSARRTGVVEQYF.

The V gene is TRBV2, the J gene TRBJ2-3; 11 nucleotides line up with TRBD2. The germline V gene has CDR1 SNHLY and CDR2 FYNNEI. V shed 10 bases and J 5 bases; nucleotides not matched to a gene: 5. The CDR3 is made up of 13 amino acids. The CDR3 protein is CAILGLAGDTQYF. DNA of the CDR3: TGTGCCATCTTAGGACTAGCGGGAGATACGCAGTATTTT.

The rearrangement joins TRBV20-1 to TRBJ1-1, with no clear D. The CDR3 loop spans 13 amino acids. CDR1 and CDR2 (germline): DFQATT, SNEGSKA (reference sequence). V lost 3 bases and J 0 bases, leaving 8 bases between the germline ends. The CDR3 coding sequence is TGCAGTGCTAGTCTCAGCATGAACACTGAAGCTTTCTTT. Amino acid sequence: CSASLSMNTEAFF.

The CDR3 DNA is TGCAGCGTTGGGGGAGGCAATGAGCAGTTCTTC. Translating it yields CSVGGGNEQFF. The chain recombines TRBV29-1 with TRBJ2-1; D is perhaps TRBD2 (6 bases). Germline V gene data show CDR1 as SQVTM and CDR2 as ANQGSEA. Trimming shortened V by 4 bases and J by 6 bases, and 7 bases separated the two germline ends. The CDR3 consists of 11 residues.

Here the CDR3 DNA reads TGTGCCAGCAGCCGCGGGGGAACGAACACCGGGGAGCTGTTTTTT. Amino acids: CASSRGGTNTGELFF. The chain employs TRBV3-1 and TRBJ2-2; TRBD2 matches 7 bases. CDR3 length: 15 amino acids. Losses at the gene ends were 4 bases for V and 0 bases for J; bases not matched to a gene: 2. CDR1 is LGHDT, CDR2 YNNKEL, per germline (reference sequence).

The V call is TRBV29-1, the J call TRBJ2-3, with 7 bases matching TRBD2. Germline lookup yields CDR1 SQVTM and CDR2 ANQGSEA. Trimming removed 5 bases from V and 1 base from J; junction bases left unmatched: 6. The CDR3 covers 14 residues. This chain's CDR3 is CSVLPGGRTDTQYF. The CDR3, as DNA: TGCAGCGTTCTCCCGGGGGGTCGCACAGATACGCAGTATTTT.

V and J are TRBV6-5 and TRBJ1-5; no firm D call. CDR3 length equals 14 residues. Between the trimmed V and J ends, which lost 5 bases and 0 bases, there was a span of 8 bases. Germline V lookup: CDR1 MNHEY, CDR2 SVGAGI. The CDR3 DNA reads as TGTGCCAGCAGTAGAGAGAATAGCAATCAGCCCCAGCATTTT. It yields the protein CASSRENSNQPQHF.

J is TRBJ2-4 and V is TRBV30, with D unresolved. The CDR3 consists of 16 residues. The germline V gene encodes CDR1 GTSNPN and CDR2 SVGIG (reference sequence). V was clipped by 0 bases and J by 1 base, with 13 bases between them. CDR3 region: CAWSVRVALAKNIQYF. CDR3 sequence (DNA): TGTGCCTGGAGTGTACGTGTAGCCCTGGCCAAAAACATTCAGTACTTC.

V and J are TRBV3-1 and TRBJ2-7; D not resolved. Germline V gives CDR1 LGHDT, CDR2 YNNKEL (reference sequence). The CDR3 runs to 12 residues. Trimming took off 1 base at V and 9 bases at J, with 10 bases between the two ends. CDR3 sequence: CASSQGSTMQYF. In DNA form, the CDR3 reads TGTGCCAGCAGCCAAGGCTCCACCATGCAGTACTTC.

J is TRBJ2-2 and V is TRBV9; 7 bases match TRBD2. Germline assignment: CDR1 SGDLS and CDR2 YYNGEE. V shed 0 bases, J shed 3 bases, and the junction held 2 bases outside the gene matches. CDR3 size: 15 residues. The DNA for the CDR3 is TGTGCCAGCAGCGTAGTTGCGGGGGACACCGGGGAGCTGTTTTTT. Its protein is CASSVVAGDTGELFF.

This clonotype was recorded once. The chain combines TRBV29-1 with TRBJ2-1; D not resolved. Germline V gene data show CDR1 as SQVTM and CDR2 as ANQGSEA. CDR3 size: 16 residues. V lost 5 bases to trimming and J lost 5 bases, with 22 bases between them. The CDR3 loop is CSVWGSLPQRNNEQFF. CDR3 sequence (DNA): TGCAGCGTTTGGGGTTCACTGCCCCAAAGGAACAATGAGCAGTTCTTC.

This chain connects TRBV25-1 to TRBJ2-5; TRBD1 matches 8 bases. Germline V gene sequence: CDR1 MGHDK, CDR2 SYGVNS. The CDR3 is made up of 15 amino acids. The ends lost 6 bases at V and 5 bases at J; junction bases unmatched: 11. This chain's CDR3 is CASSLTGGTSETQYF. The CDR3 DNA sequence: TGTGCCAGCAGCCTAACAGGGGGAACATCGGAGACCCAGTACTTC.

The chain combines TRBV28 with TRBJ2-3, with 12 bases that match TRBD2. The CDR3 is 17 amino acids. J lost 6 bases, V lost 7 bases, and 14 bases had no gene match. Germline V gene lookup returns CDR1 MDHEN and CDR2 SYDVKM. CDR3 sequence: CASISSGRAHRPDTQYF. For the CDR3, the DNA is TGTGCCAGCATTTCTAGCGGGAGGGCTCATCGACCGGATACGCAGTATTTT. Filled out from reference TRBV28 and TRBJ2-3, the complete variable domain reads DVKVTQSSRYLVKRTGEKVFLECVQDMDHENMFWYRQDPGLGLRLIYFSYDVKMKEKGDIPEGYSVSREKKERFSLILESASTNQTSMYLCASISSGRAHRPDTQYFGPGTRLTVL.

This clonotype was counted once. V usage is TRBV23-1 and J usage is TRBJ2-2; TRBD2 matches at 15 bases. TRBV23-1 qualifies as an ORF whose function is uncertain. The CDR3 is 19 residues long. V lost 3 bases, J lost 3 bases, and 8 bases stayed unmatched. Written as DNA, the CDR3 is TGCGCCAGCAGTCATTCACCGGGACTAGCGGGAGGTGACACCGGGGAGCTGTTTTTT. Translating it yields CASSHSPGLAGGDTGELFF.